These 3 T cell receptor beta chains came from one sample sequenced in a study of OX40 agonist ivuxolimab in advanced cancers. Receptors were amplified or captured by the immunoSEQ multiplex PCR assay. Held by TCRdb, this immuneACCESS table contains in-frame sequences only and omits some clones. Under half of the omission traces to an unresolved V gene where checked; the cause of the rest is unknown. In all, the sample holds some 42,000 clones, and 85% to 90% of those were seen once. The ten most abundant clones make up around a fifth of the sample. The source material was CD4+ or CD8+ T cells sorted from blood, sampled in a trial of the OX40 agonist ivuxolimab. The receptors shown here come from an adult with an advanced solid tumor such as melanoma, head and neck, liver or kidney cancer.

In its sample, this clone was seen a few times. The chain joins TRBV5-1 to TRBJ2-2; 8 positions agree with TRBD1. The junction had 9 bases not matched to a gene; V was cut back by 2 bases and J by 6 bases. This CDR3 has 16 amino acids. CDR1 is SGHRS and CDR2 is YFSETQ in the germline V gene. For the CDR3, the DNA is TGCGCCAGCAGCTTTTCCCCGGGACAGGATCCCGGGGAGCTGTTTTTT. Translation gives CASSFSPGQDPGELFF.

The V and J genes are TRBV4-1 and TRBJ2-6; D might be TRBD1 (5 bases). Germline CDR1 reads MGHRA; CDR2 reads YSYEKL. With 1 base removed from V and 2 bases from J, the gap between germline ends came to 6 bases. There are 15 residues in the CDR3. CDR3 residues: CASSQGGAGANVLTF. The CDR3, as DNA: TGCGCCAGCAGCCAAGGGGGCGCTGGGGCCAACGTCCTGACTTTC.

The chain is built from TRBV9 and TRBJ1-5; no clear D. This CDR3 is built from 13 residues. The V end was cut by 2 bases, the J end by 3 bases, with 6 bases between. CDR1 is SGDLS, CDR2 YYNGEE, per germline. DNA for the CDR3: TGTGCCAGCAGCGTGGGTAACAATCAGCCCCAGCATTTT. Translating gives CASSVGNNQPQHF. The whole variable domain, remainder taken from reference TRBV9 and TRBJ1-5, is DSGVTQTPKHLITATGQRVTLRCSPRSGDLSVYWYQQSLDQGLQFLIQYYNGEERAKGNILERFSAQQFPDLHSELNLSSLELGDSALYFCASSVGNNQPQHFGDGTRLSIL.